In its sample, the clone carrying this TCR beta chain ranks as medium-sized. This entry belongs to a study of glioma-infiltrating T cells. Amplification of TCR alpha and beta CDR3 regions from RNA used iRepertoire nested multiplex PCR. TCRdb re-called the multiplex PCR reads through MiXCR, storing one row per CDR3 protein. The data hold thousands of distinct CDR3 sequences, with around 45% observed a single time. The germline V gene has CDR1 KGHDR and CDR2 SFDVKD. Deletions cut 5 bases from V and 5 bases from J, with 19 bases between. This CDR3 spans 16 amino acids. The source material was glioma tissue, nonneoplastic brain tissue, or PBMCs (not recorded which). This receptor was obtained from a human donor with low-grade glioma or glioblastoma, undergoing nonglioma brain surgery, or in good health (not recorded which). The chain combines TRBV24-1 with TRBJ2-3; either TRBD1 or TRBD2 may fit D (5 bases each). CDR3: CATSGGATAHEDTQYF. The DNA for the CDR3 is TGTGCCACCAGTGGAGGGGCTACCGCCCACGAAGATACGCAGTATTTT.